The 14 T cell receptor beta chains in this list originate from one sample, sequenced in a study of blood T cell repertoires in COVID-19. Using immunoSEQ multiplex PCR, the repertoire was profiled, and TCRdb retains in-frame clones only, with some absent. The sample lists fewer than 110,000 clones; around 90% were seen once. The sequencing sample was made of peripheral blood. The receptors here all came from a man between 40 and 49 years old with active or convalescent COVID-19.

This clone appeared a few times. This sequence joins TRBV7-9 and TRBJ2-7; TRBD1 aligns across 7 bases. Germline V CDR1 and CDR2: SEHNR, FQNEAQ (reference sequence). V lost 5 bases, J lost 3 bases, and 10 bases stayed unmatched. This CDR3 region has 15 residues. In nucleotides, the CDR3 is TGTGCCAGCAGCCCACAGGGAAGGGGGCTCTACGAGCAGTACTTC. Its translation: CASSPQGRGLYEQYF. The full variable domain, in which reference TRBV7-9 and TRBJ2-7 provide the parts outside the CDR3, is DTGVSQNPRHKITKRGQNVTFRCDPISEHNRLYWYRQTLGQGPEFLTYFQNEAQLEKSRLLSDRFSAERPKGSFSTLEIQRTEQGDSAMYLCASSPQGRGLYEQYFGPGTRLTVT.

This chain joins TRBV2 and TRBJ1-5, with D unresolved. Germline V gene sequence: CDR1 SNHLY, CDR2 FYNNEI. Trimming took off 4 bases at V and 1 base at J, with 11 bases between the two ends. This CDR3 is 15 amino acids long. The CDR3 DNA is TGTGCCAGCAGTGGAGTACAGAGAAGCAATCAGCCCCAGCATTTT. This translates into CASSGVQRSNQPQHF.

CDR3: CASSNHNRGNYGYTF. The CDR3 DNA sequence: TGTGCCAGCAGCAATCACAACAGGGGGAACTATGGCTACACCTTC. The rearrangement links TRBV21-1 to TRBJ1-2; the table gives TRBD1 as D, unverified against the DNA. TRBV21-1 is flagged as a pseudogene. CDR3 length: 15 amino acids.

The chain uses TRBV19 and TRBJ1-2; 8 bases are a match to TRBD1. The V gene's germline CDR1 is LNHDA and CDR2 SQIVND (reference sequence). CDR3 length: 16 residues. V lost 6 bases and J lost 2; bases outside the gene matches: 11. The CDR3 sequence: CASSPHPGQVNYGYTF. CDR3 in DNA: TGTGCCAGTAGCCCCCATCCGGGACAGGTAAACTATGGCTACACCTTC.

The chain has TRBV27 and TRBJ1-6; no reliable D call. The CDR3 loop spans 15 amino acids. Germline CDR1 MNHEY, CDR2 SMNVEV (reference sequence). Trimming stripped 3 bases from V and 3 bases from J, with 9 bases between. The CDR3 sequence: CASSFEANYNSPLHF. CDR3 DNA sequence: TGTGCCAGCAGTTTCGAGGCTAACTATAATTCACCCCTCCACTTT.

The chain links TRBV11-2 to TRBJ2-1; 13 bases match TRBD2. V shed 0 bases and J 1 base; nucleotides not matched to a gene: 6. Per the germline V gene, CDR1 is SGHAT and CDR2 is FQNNGV. The length of the CDR3 is 19 residues. The CDR3 spells CASSLDRLAGGVSYNEQFF. CDR3 DNA sequence: TGTGCCAGCAGCTTAGATAGACTAGCGGGAGGCGTATCCTACAATGAGCAGTTCTTC.

V is TRBV19 and J is TRBJ1-5, with D perhaps TRBD1 (6 bases). The length of the CDR3 is 16 residues. V gave up 5 bases and J gave up 4 bases, with 18 bases separating them. Per the germline V gene, CDR1 is LNHDA and CDR2 is SQIVND (reference sequence). The CDR3 DNA reads as TGTGCCAGTAGTCTCGACCCGACAGGCCGAAATCAGCCCCAGCATTTT. Protein sequence: CASSLDPTGRNQPQHF.

V usage is TRBV24-1 and J usage is TRBJ2-3; TRBD2 matches 15 bases. V shed 5 bases and J 6 bases; nucleotides not matched to a gene: 11. Germline V gene lookup returns CDR1 KGHDR and CDR2 SFDVKD. The length of the CDR3 is 18 residues. The chain's CDR3 is CATSGSPGLAGGGDTQYF. CDR3 DNA sequence: TGTGCCACCAGTGGCAGCCCAGGACTAGCGGGAGGGGGTGATACGCAGTATTTT.

This clone came up a few times. This sequence joins TRBV24-1 and TRBJ1-1; D gene unclear. The V end was cut by 7 bases, the J end by 3 bases, with 14 bases between. This CDR3 region has 14 residues. Germline V gene sequence: CDR1 KGHDR, CDR2 SFDVKD. DNA for the CDR3: TGTGCCACCAGGGGAGGGTACGGGGACACTGAAGCTTTCTTT. Amino acid sequence: CATRGGYGDTEAFF.

The chain recombines TRBV7-9 with TRBJ1-4; TRBD1 aligns across 7 bases. Trimming cost V 4 bases and J 2 bases; bases outside gene matches: 1. Germline V gene data show CDR1 as SEHNR and CDR2 as FQNEAQ (reference sequence). This CDR3 has 14 residues. The DNA for the CDR3 is TGTGCCAGCAGCTCGACAGGGACTAATGAAAAACTGTTTTTT. Its protein product is CASSSTGTNEKLFF.

The CDR3 coding sequence is TGTGCCAGCAGCCATTTGATTGGGACTAGCGTGGAGAGGGGCTACGAGCAGTACTTC. This codes for CASSHLIGTSVERGYEQYF. The rearrangement links TRBV28 to TRBJ2-7, with 10 bases fitting TRBD2. Looked up from germline, CDR1 is MDHEN and CDR2 is SYDVKM. V dropped 6 bases and J dropped 3; count of bases not matched to a gene: 20. This CDR3 region has 19 residues.

The CDR3 DNA reads as TGCGCCAGCAGCCAACGTATAGATGCCCCAATAACTGAAGCTTTCTTT. It encodes CASSQRIDAPITEAFF. The chain is built from TRBV5-1 and TRBJ1-1; D ambiguous. CDR3 size: 16 residues. V lost 4 bases and J lost 5, with 21 bases in between. Germline values: CDR1 SGHRS, CDR2 YFSETQ. Combining the CDR3 with reference TRBV5-1 and TRBJ1-1 gives the whole variable domain KAGVTQTPRYLIKTRGQQVTLSCSPISGHRSVSWYQQTPGQGLQFLFEYFSETQRNKGNFPGRFSGRQFSNSRSEMNVSTLELGDSALYLCASSQRIDAPITEAFFGQGTRLTVV.

The chain joins TRBV28 to TRBJ1-2; D unclear. Germline V gene sequence: CDR1 MDHEN, CDR2 SYDVKM. Trimming cost V 4 bases and J 4 bases, with 13 bases left between them. The CDR3 is 14 residues long. In nucleotides, the CDR3 is TGTGCCAGCAGTTGGGTCGGACTAAGCTATGGCTACACCTTC. Its protein is CASSWVGLSYGYTF.

The chain couples TRBV6-6 to TRBJ1-2, with 7 nucleotides matching TRBD1. V was clipped by 4 bases and J by 2 bases; unmatched bases: 4. Germline lookup yields CDR1 MNHNY and CDR2 SVGAGI (reference sequence). The CDR3 extends over 14 amino acids. The CDR3 nucleotides read TGTGCCAGCAGTTCTGCGACAGGGAACTATGGCTACACCTTC. It yields the protein CASSSATGNYGYTF.